The clone carrying this T cell receptor (beta chain) was detected only a few times. These data are taken from a study of identical twins. Trimming cost V 2 bases and J 5 bases, with 14 bases left between them. Germline V gives CDR1 WNHNN, CDR2 SYGVQD (reference sequence). This CDR3 has 15 amino acids. MiXCR, run by TCRdb on the 5' RACE reads, gives a single entry per CDR3 protein. The table records about 920,000 distinct CDR3 sequences, 12% of them present only once. These data are also associated with another study on yellow fever vaccine responses in identical twins.

The chain carries TRBV10-1 and TRBJ2-3; maybe TRBD1 (6 bases). What was sequenced was PBMCs. The clonotype comes from a woman between 18 and 29 years old in good health. The CDR3 protein is CASSESQQGRDTQYF. The CDR3 bases are TGCGCCAGCAGTGAGAGTCAACAGGGACGAGATACGCAGTATTTT.